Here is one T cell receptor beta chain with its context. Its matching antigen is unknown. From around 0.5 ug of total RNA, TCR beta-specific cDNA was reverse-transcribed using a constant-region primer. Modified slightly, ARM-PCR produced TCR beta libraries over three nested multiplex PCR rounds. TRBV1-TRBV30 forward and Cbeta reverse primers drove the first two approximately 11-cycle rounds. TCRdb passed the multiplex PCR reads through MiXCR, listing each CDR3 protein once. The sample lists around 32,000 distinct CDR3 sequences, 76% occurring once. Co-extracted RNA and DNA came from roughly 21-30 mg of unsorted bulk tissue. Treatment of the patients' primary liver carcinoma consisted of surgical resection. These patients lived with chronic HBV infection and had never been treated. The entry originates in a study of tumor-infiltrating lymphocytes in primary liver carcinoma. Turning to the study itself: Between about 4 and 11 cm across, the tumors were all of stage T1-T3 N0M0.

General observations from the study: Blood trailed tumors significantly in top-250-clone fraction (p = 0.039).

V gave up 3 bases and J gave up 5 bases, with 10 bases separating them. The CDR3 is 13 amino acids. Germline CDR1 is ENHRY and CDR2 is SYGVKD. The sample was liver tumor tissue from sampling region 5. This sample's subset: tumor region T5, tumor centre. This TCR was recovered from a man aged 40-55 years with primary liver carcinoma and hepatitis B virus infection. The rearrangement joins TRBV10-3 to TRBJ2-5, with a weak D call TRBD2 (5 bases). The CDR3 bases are TGTGCCATCAGTGACACGGGGTGTGAGACCCAGTACTTC. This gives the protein CAISDTGCETQYF.